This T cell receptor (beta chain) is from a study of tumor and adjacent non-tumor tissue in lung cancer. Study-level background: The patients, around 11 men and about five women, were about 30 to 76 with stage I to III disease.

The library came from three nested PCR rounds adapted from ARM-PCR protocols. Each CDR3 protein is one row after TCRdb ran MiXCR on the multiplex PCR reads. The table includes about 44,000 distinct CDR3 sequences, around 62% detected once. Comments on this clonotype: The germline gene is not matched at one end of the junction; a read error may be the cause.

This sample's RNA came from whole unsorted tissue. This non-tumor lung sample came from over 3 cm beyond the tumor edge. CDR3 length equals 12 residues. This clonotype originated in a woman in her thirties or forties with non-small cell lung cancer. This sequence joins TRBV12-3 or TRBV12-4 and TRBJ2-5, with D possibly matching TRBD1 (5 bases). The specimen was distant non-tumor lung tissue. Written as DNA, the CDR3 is TGTGCCAGCAGCTTCTCTAGGGGCACCCGGTACTTC. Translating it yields CASSFSRGTRYF.